The clone carrying this T cell receptor (beta chain) has only a few counts. Its specificity is unknown. The sample holds other DNA sequences that translate to the same CDR3. The CDR3 loop spans 14 amino acids. Germline V gene sequence: CDR1 MNHEY, CDR2 SMNVEV (reference sequence). With 5 bases clipped from V and 4 bases from J, the junction kept 5 bases outside the gene matches. The sample belongs to a study of cytomegalovirus exposure and HLA in healthy donors. Findings of the study overall: Later genetic work tied a missense DCLRE1C variant to beta-chain V and J trimming.

With 60 Vbeta and 13 Jbeta primers, the PCR was carried out. Generated by immunoSEQ multiplex PCR, the TCRdb table keeps only in-frame clones and is missing some. The table records about 120,000 clones, about 80% of them present only once. The TCR originated in a human donor in good health. The J gene is TRBJ1-5, the V gene TRBV27; 7 bases line up with TRBD1. Source material: PBMCs. CDR3 loop: CASSHRDSNQPQHF. CDR3 nucleotide sequence: TGTGCCAGCAGTCACCGGGACAGTAATCAGCCCCAGCATTTT.